This T cell receptor beta chain was documented in a study of T cell changes during pregnancy in multiple sclerosis. The germline V gene encodes CDR1 SGHAT and CDR2 FQNNGV. The CDR3 totals 15 residues. V was shortened by 5 bases and J by 0 bases, with 13 bases between the two germline ends. Assay used: immunoSEQ multiplex PCR; TCRdb lists only in-frame clones, some missing. The data show almost 20,000 clones, more than 85% seen once. The material was CD8+ T cells from peripheral blood mononuclear cells, obtained after pregnancy. The rearrangement joins TRBV11-2 to TRBJ1-1; no firm D call. This clonotype was obtained from a female donor in good health, enrolled as a control in a pregnancy study. CDR3 bases: TGTGCCAGCAGCCCCCGGCCCGGGATGAACACTGAAGCTTTCTTT. Its protein is CASSPRPGMNTEAFF.